This T cell receptor (beta chain) was captured in a study of blood T cell repertoires in COVID-19. On the study more broadly: Samples of COVID-19 (acute and convalescent) were obtained from the United States, Italy and Spain.

The V gene lost 0 bases and the J gene lost 3 bases, with 8 bases spanning the gap. Looked up from germline, CDR1 is SGHAT and CDR2 is FQNNGV. The CDR3 contains 14 residues. Seattle researchers signed up patients amid active infection and tracked them longitudinally. In the source study's methods: Amplification with reference gene primers provided the estimates of nucleated cell counts. This table comes from immunoSEQ multiplex PCR, and its TCRdb copy is limited to in-frame clones, with some not included. D and trimming come from the DNA, and the V and J calls and clone size come from that table. The sample contains 150,000 to 160,000 clones, 83% of which appear only once.

Sequencing was done on a sample of peripheral blood. The receptor's source is an older woman with COVID-19, enrolled during active disease. The V and J genes are TRBV11-2 and TRBJ2-5; D is ambiguous. CDR3 region: CASSLDGFKETQYF. The CDR3 DNA reads TGTGCCAGCAGCTTAGATGGCTTCAAAGAGACCCAGTACTTC.